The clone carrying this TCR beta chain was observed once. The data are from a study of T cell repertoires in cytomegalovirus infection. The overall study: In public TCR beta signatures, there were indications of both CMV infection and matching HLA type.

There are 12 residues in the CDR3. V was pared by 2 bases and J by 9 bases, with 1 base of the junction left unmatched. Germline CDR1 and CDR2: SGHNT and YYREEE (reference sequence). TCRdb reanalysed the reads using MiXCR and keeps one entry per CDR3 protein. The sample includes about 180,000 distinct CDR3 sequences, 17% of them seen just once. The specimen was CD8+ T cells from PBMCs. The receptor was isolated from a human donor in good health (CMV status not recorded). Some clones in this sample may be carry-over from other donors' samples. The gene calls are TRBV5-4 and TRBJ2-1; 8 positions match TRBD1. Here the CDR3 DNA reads TGTGCCAGCAGCTTCAGGGGGCGTGAGCAGTTCTTC. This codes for CASSFRGREQFF.